These 12 T cell receptor beta chains came from one sample sequenced in a study of T cells in localized non-small cell lung cancer. The protocol was immunoSEQ multiplex PCR, while the TCRdb copy is restricted to in-frame clones and leaves out a portion. The sample lists over 50,000 clones; roughly 90% were seen once. Here the sequenced sample was peripheral blood, taken before any cancer treatment. Source of these receptors: a woman aged 40-69 years with stage I lung adenocarcinoma.

The CDR3 DNA is TGTGCCAGCACCTCCGGGACAGAGTCAGATACGCAGTATTTT. It encodes CASTSGTESDTQYF. The V call is TRBV28, the J call TRBJ2-3; 7 bases are shared with TRBD1. The J segment lost 4 bases and the V segment lost 7 bases, leaving 8 bases of the junction unmatched. This CDR3 is 14 amino acids long. The V gene's germline CDR1 is MDHEN and CDR2 SYDVKM.

The chain uses TRBV5-1 and TRBJ1-5, with a possible D match to TRBD1 (6 bases). Germline-derived CDR1 and CDR2 are SGHRS and YFSETQ. V was trimmed by 4 bases and J by 1 base, leaving 12 bases between them. This CDR3 has 15 residues. The CDR3 DNA reads as TGCGCCAGCAGCGAACAGGGATCCAGCAATCAGCCCCAGCATTTT. Protein: CASSEQGSSNQPQHF.

The chain combines TRBV14 with TRBJ2-1; no clear D. CDR1 is SGHDN and CDR2 is FVKESK in the germline V gene. This CDR3 spans 13 amino acids. The V and J ends lost 6 bases and 8 bases respectively, with 14 bases between them. The CDR3 loop is CASRKVGGHEQFF. CDR3 coding DNA: TGTGCCAGCAGGAAGGTTGGCGGTCATGAGCAGTTCTTC. The whole variable domain, filled in from reference TRBV14 and TRBJ2-1, reads EAGVTQFPSHSVIEKGQTVTLRCDPISGHDNLYWYRRVMGKEIKFLLHFVKESKQDESGMPNNRFLAERTGGTYSTLKVQPAELEDSGVYFCASRKVGGHEQFFGPGTRLTVL.

Written as DNA, the CDR3 is TGTGCCAGCAGCCAAGATTACGAGCAGTACTTC. Its protein is CASSQDYEQYF. The chain carries TRBV14 and TRBJ2-7, with D hard to call. The CDR3 runs to 11 residues. V was shortened by 0 bases and J by 4 bases, with 1 base between the two germline ends. Germline V lookup: CDR1 SGHDN, CDR2 FVKESK.

The chain has TRBV30 and TRBJ2-7; TRBD1 might be the D (5 bases). The germline CDR1 and CDR2 sequences are GTSNPN and SVGIG (reference sequence). V shed 0 bases and J shed 4 bases, with 13 bases lying between them. The CDR3 has 14 amino acids. Written as DNA, the CDR3 is TGTGCCTGGAGTGTTCCCGCCTCAGGGTACGAGCAGTACTTC. This gives the protein CAWSVPASGYEQYF.

The J gene is TRBJ1-1, the V gene TRBV9, with D unclear. The CDR3 contains 14 residues. V shed 2 bases and J shed 7 bases, with 15 bases lying between them. The germline CDR1 and CDR2 sequences are SGDLS and YYNGEE. CDR3 sequence: CASSVGLVDIEAFF. In nucleotides, the CDR3 is TGTGCCAGCAGCGTTGGACTGGTAGATATTGAAGCTTTCTTT.

The chain joins TRBV28 to TRBJ2-3, with TRBD2 identical over 8 bases. Germline CDR1 reads MDHEN; CDR2 reads SYDVKM. Losses at the gene ends were 5 bases for V and 3 bases for J; bases not matched to a gene: 19. This CDR3 region has 19 residues. This CDR3 is CASSGYGAQGSGRTDTQYF. CDR3 nucleotide sequence: TGTGCCAGCAGTGGATATGGGGCCCAGGGGAGCGGGAGAACAGATACGCAGTATTTT.

This chain uses TRBV6-5 with TRBJ1-4; no clear D gene. The CDR3 is made up of 10 amino acids. V was trimmed by 6 bases and J by 8 bases, leaving 4 bases between them. Germline CDR1 is MNHEY and CDR2 is SVGAGI. The CDR3: CASSREKLFF. As DNA, the CDR3 is TGTGCCAGCAGCCGGGAAAAACTGTTTTTT.

The V gene is TRBV9, the J gene TRBJ1-3; D ambiguous. CDR3 length: 17 amino acids. The germline V gene encodes CDR1 SGDLS and CDR2 YYNGEE. V lost 4 bases to trimming and J lost 6 bases, with 23 bases between them. This chain's CDR3 is CASSPKAGFGGINTIYF. CDR3 sequence (DNA): TGTGCCAGCAGCCCAAAAGCGGGATTTGGAGGGATAAACACCATATATTTT.

This chain connects TRBV5-6 to TRBJ2-7, with 10 bases matching TRBD2. Germline values: CDR1 SGHDT, CDR2 YYEEEE. This CDR3 has 15 residues. J was trimmed by 10 bases and V by 4 bases; bases with no gene match: 14. The CDR3 here is CASSLLVLAGASQYF. CDR3 nucleotides: TGTGCCAGCAGCCTTCTAGTTCTAGCGGGAGCGTCCCAGTACTTC.

DNA of the CDR3: TGTGCCAGCTCACTACGACAGGCGCTTCGATGGGAGCAGTACTTC. Translation gives CASSLRQALRWEQYF. J is TRBJ2-7 and V is TRBV18; D perhaps matches TRBD1 (6 bases). The CDR3 spans 15 residues. V was clipped by 4 bases and J by 7 bases, with 20 bases between them. CDR1 KGHSH and CDR2 LQKENI come from the germline V gene.

V is TRBV11-2 and J is TRBJ2-1; possibly TRBD2 for D (5 bases). Germline V gives CDR1 SGHAT, CDR2 FQNNGV. This CDR3 comprises 12 residues. Trimming removed 5 bases from V and 8 bases from J, with 10 bases in between. CDR3 bases: TGTGCCAGCAGCCATATCGGGGATGAGCAGTTCTTC. It is translated as CASSHIGDEQFF. Together with reference TRBV11-2 and TRBJ2-1, the CDR3 gives the full variable domain: EAGVAQSPRYKIIEKRQSVAFWCNPISGHATLYWYQQILGQGPKLLIQFQNNGVVDDSQLPKDRFSAERLKGVDSTLKIQPAKLEDSAVYLCASSHIGDEQFFGPGTRLTVL.